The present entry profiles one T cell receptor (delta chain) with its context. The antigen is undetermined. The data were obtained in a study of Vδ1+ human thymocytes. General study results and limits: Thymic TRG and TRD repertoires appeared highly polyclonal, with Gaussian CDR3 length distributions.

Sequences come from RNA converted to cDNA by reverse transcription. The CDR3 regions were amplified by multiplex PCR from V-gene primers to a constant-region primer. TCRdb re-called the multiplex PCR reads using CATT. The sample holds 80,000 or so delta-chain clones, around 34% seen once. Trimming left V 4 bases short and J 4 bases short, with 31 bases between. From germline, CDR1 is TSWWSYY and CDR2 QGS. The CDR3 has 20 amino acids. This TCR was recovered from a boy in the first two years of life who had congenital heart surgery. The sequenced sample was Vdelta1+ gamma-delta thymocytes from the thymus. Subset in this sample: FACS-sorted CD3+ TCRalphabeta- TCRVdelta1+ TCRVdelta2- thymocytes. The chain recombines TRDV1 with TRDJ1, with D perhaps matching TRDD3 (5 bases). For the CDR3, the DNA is TGTGCTCTTGGGGTCCTGAACCGGGCCCGCCATCTCCTGGGTGTCGATAAACTCATCTTT. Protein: CALGVLNRARHLLGVDKLIF.